Listed here are 2 T cell receptor beta chains from one sample, sequenced in a study of CD8 T cells in Susac syndrome. With random hexamers, about 0.45 to 1 ug RNA was reverse transcribed. Using its own MiXCR run on the immunoSEQ multiplex PCR reads, TCRdb lists one record per CDR3 protein. The sample consists of roughly 80,000 distinct CDR3 sequences, around 94% of them appearing once. Sequencing input: CD8+ T cells from PBMCs. The receptors were sampled from a human donor in good health.

The CDR3 spells CATGRGASGVYEQYV. The CDR3 DNA reads as TGTGCCACTGGGCGGGGGGCTAGCGGGGTCTACGAGCAGTACGTC. The rearrangement links TRBV15 to TRBJ2-7, with TRBD2 matching over 9 bases. Trimming took 9 bases from V and 3 from J; bases not matched to a gene: 12. The germline CDR1 and CDR2 sequences are LNHNV and YYDKDF (reference sequence). This CDR3 is 15 amino acids long.

As concerns this clonotype: At one end, the junction sequence differs from germline, possibly due to a read error. The chain is built from TRBV7-9 and TRBJ2-1; 7 nucleotides line up with TRBD2. This CDR3 is built from 16 residues. CDR1 is SEHNR, CDR2 FQNEAQ, per germline (reference sequence). The CDR3 is CAGSLLLSGRHNEQFF. DNA of the CDR3: TGTGCCGGCAGCCTCTTACTTAGCGGGCGCCACAATGAGCAGTTCTTC.